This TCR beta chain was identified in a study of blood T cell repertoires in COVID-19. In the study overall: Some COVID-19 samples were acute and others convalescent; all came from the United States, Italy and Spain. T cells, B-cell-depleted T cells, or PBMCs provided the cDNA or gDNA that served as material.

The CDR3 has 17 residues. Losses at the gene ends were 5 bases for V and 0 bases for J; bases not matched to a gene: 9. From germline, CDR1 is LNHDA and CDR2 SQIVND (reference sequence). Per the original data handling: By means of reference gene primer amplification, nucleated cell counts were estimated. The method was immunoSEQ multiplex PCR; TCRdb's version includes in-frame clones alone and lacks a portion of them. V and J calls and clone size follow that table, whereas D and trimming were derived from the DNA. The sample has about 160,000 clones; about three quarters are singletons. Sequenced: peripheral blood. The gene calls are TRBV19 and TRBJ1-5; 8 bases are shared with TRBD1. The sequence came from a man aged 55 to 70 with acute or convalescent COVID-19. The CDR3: CASSLRRTGSSNQPQHF. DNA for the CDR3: TGTGCCAGTAGTCTCCGGAGGACAGGGTCTAGCAATCAGCCCCAGCATTTT.